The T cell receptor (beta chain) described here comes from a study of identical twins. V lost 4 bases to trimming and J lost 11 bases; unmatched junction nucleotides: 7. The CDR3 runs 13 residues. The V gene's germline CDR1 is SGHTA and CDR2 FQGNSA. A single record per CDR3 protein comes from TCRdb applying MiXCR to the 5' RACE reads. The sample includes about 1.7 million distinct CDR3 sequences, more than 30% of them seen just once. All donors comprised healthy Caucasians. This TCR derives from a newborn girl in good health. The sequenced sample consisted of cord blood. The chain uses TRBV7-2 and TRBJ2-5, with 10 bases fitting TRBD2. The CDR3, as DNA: TGTGCCAGCAGCTCTAGCGGGGGTAGTGAGCAGTACTTC. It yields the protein CASSSSGGSEQYF. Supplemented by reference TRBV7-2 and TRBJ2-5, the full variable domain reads GAGVSQSPSNKVTEKGKDVELRCDPISGHTALYWYRQSLGQGLEFLIYFQGNSAPDKSGLPSDRFSAERTGGSVSTLTIQRTQQEDSAVYLCASSSSGGSEQYFGPGTRLLVL.